Presented here are 7 T cell receptor beta chains from one specimen sequenced in a study of blood T cell repertoires in COVID-19. Sequencing was performed with immunoSEQ multiplex PCR; in TCRdb, only in-frame clones are kept and a portion is missing. The sample has over 200,000 clones, about 73% seen once. The sequenced material came from peripheral blood. Source of these receptors: a woman aged 80 or older with acute or convalescent COVID-19.

V is TRBV2 and J is TRBJ2-5; TRBD1 agrees at 8 bases. V dropped 6 bases and J dropped 5; count of bases not matched to a gene: 8. Germline V lookup: CDR1 SNHLY, CDR2 FYNNEI. The CDR3 extends over 14 amino acids. For the CDR3, the DNA is TGTGCCAGCAGATGGACAGGGCTTAGGGAGACCCAGTACTTC. Protein product: CASRWTGLRETQYF.

The rearrangement uses TRBV6-5 and TRBJ1-5; TRBD1 matches at 7 bases. Germline V gene data show CDR1 as MNHEY and CDR2 as SVGAGI. J lost 6 bases, V lost 6 bases, and 5 bases had no gene match. The CDR3 sequence is 13 residues long. The CDR3 sequence: CASSPRGSQPQHF. Here the CDR3 DNA reads TGTGCCAGCAGCCCCAGGGGGAGTCAGCCCCAGCATTTT.

The rearrangement uses TRBV6-6 and TRBJ1-5; a weak D match, TRBD1 (6 bases). Germline V gene data show CDR1 as MNHNY and CDR2 as SVGAGI (reference sequence). V was cut by 5 bases and J by 3 bases, with 14 bases left in between. The CDR3 runs to 15 residues. CDR3 protein: CASSQRQVVNQPQHF. Here the CDR3 DNA reads TGTGCCAGCAGTCAAAGACAGGTGGTCAATCAGCCCCAGCATTTT.

The V and J genes are TRBV13 and TRBJ2-2, with a tentative D call TRBD1 (5 bases). Between the trimmed V and J ends, which lost 4 bases and 6 bases, there was a span of 12 bases. CDR1 and CDR2 from the germline V gene are PRHDT and FYEKMQ (reference sequence). CDR3 length: 14 amino acids. CDR3 sequence (DNA): TGTGCCAGCAGCTCCTATCAGGGTCCCGGGGAGCTGTTTTTT. Translated, it gives CASSSYQGPGELFF.

The chain links TRBV5-5 to TRBJ1-2; the match to TRBD1 covers 7 bases. The CDR3 is made up of 13 amino acids. V dropped 0 bases and J dropped 8; count of bases not matched to a gene: 4. The V gene's germline CDR1 is SGHKS and CDR2 YYEKEE (reference sequence). This CDR3 reads CASSLEGARGYTF. The CDR3 DNA is TGTGCCAGCAGCTTGGAGGGGGCTAGAGGCTACACCTTC.

The chain uses TRBV7-9 and TRBJ1-6; 8 positions match TRBD1. V shed 7 bases and J 8 bases; nucleotides not matched to a gene: 7. CDR3 length: 14 amino acids. In germline, CDR1 is SEHNR, CDR2 FQNEAQ (reference sequence). CDR3 coding DNA: TGTGCCAGCACCGACAGGGGCTGGGATTCACCCCTCCACTTT. This codes for CASTDRGWDSPLHF.

This rearrangement joins TRBV3-1 (or the pseudogene TRBV3-2) to TRBJ2-5, with 8 positions matching TRBD2. CDR1 and CDR2 from the germline V gene are LGHDT and YNNKEL (reference sequence). This CDR3 is 16 amino acids long. J gave up 5 bases and V 2 bases, and 10 bases lay outside the gene matches. In nucleotides, the CDR3 is TGTGCCAGCAGCCAACGAGGAAGCGGGGGTTGGGAGACCCAGTACTTC. Its protein is CASSQRGSGGWETQYF.